This T cell receptor (delta chain) was sequenced for a study of fetal and pediatric gammadelta thymocytes (dated by TCRdb to between 2022 and 2023). A note on the overall study: Previously published data and newly generated, unpublished data were combined in the bulk gammadelta thymocyte repertoires, which were used to strengthen a single-cell study of gammadelta thymocyte development. The set of bulk gammadelta thymocyte repertoires included roughly 10 subjects in total: 3 fetal thymus donors and 7 pediatric thymus donors. Previously published data (refs 27,28) and unpublished data were combined in the bulk gammadelta thymocyte repertoires. To increase subject numbers and strengthen the CDR3 publicity analysis, bulk TCR repertoire data were added. The paper as a whole reports these results and caveats: Compared with post-natal repertoires, fetal gammadelta thymocyte repertoires had previously been reported to be enriched for TRDV2, TRGV8 and TRGV9 usage, low N additions and public CDR3s.

This clone is deemed large (0.1 to 1%). The antigen it binds to is not known. The input lacks base qualities; no much larger clone sits a single base away. From its cysteine to its phenylalanine, the CDR3 spans 12 amino acids. Left in the record is the CDR3 DNA by itself, 36 bases read in frame from the first base. CDR1 and CDR2 are read off the germline V gene as TSWWSYY and QGS. V is reduced by 4 bases and J by 0 bases, leaving a spacing of 3 bases between them. In Singapore, elective pregnancy terminations performed for socio-psychological reasons at roughly 14 to 22 weeks estimated gestational age were the source of the fetal thymuses. Every fetus was judged structurally normal, both by ultrasound before the termination and by gross morphological examination after the termination. Thymocytes were stained with Zombie NIR viability dye and antibodies against CD3 (UCHT1), TCRgammadelta (11F2), TCRVgamma9 (IMMU360) and TCRVdelta2 (IMMU389). Bulk TRD and TRG CDR3 repertoires were generated separately from sorted Vgamma9Vdelta2 and nonVgamma9Vdelta2 gammadelta thymocytes of human fetal and pediatric thymuses. Thymic cell suspensions were prepared from fetal and post-natal thymuses as described previously. NonVgamma9Vdelta2 thymocytes were sorted as CD3+ gammadeltaTCR+ cells that did not have the Vgamma9+Vdelta2+ phenotype. Cells were sorted on a FACS Aria III cell sorter (BD Biosciences).

This sample was sequenced with an Illumina MiSeq. Regarding the original processing steps: For publicity analysis, the Vgamma9Vdelta2 and nonVgamma9Vdelta2 bulk CDR3 files were merged for each subject into one combined repertoire per subject. CDR3 publicity was given a score from 0 to 19 by checking each amino acid sequence across 9 single-cell datasets and fewer than twelve bulk repertoires with base R and dplyr. TCRdb processed the public reads again with the CATT caller, after which rows with matching DNA were combined. The V and J calls and clone size come from TCRdb's table, not from the authors' own analysis. For this sample the table gives about 1,400 delta-chain clones, of which approximately 10% were detected only once. The ten largest clones add up to over 10% of the sample.

Recombination linked TRDV1 to TRDJ1, with an unclear D gene assignment. The sequenced sample was non-Vgamma9Vdelta2 gamma-delta T cells from the thymus. The sample's cell subset or site label, decoded: CD3+gammadeltaTCR+ thymocytes not co-expressing Vgamma9 and Vdelta2. This clonotype was obtained from a human fetus. The CDR3 has the sequence CALGVYTDKLIF. The base sequence is TGTGCTCTTGGGGTGTACACCGATAAACTCATCTTT.